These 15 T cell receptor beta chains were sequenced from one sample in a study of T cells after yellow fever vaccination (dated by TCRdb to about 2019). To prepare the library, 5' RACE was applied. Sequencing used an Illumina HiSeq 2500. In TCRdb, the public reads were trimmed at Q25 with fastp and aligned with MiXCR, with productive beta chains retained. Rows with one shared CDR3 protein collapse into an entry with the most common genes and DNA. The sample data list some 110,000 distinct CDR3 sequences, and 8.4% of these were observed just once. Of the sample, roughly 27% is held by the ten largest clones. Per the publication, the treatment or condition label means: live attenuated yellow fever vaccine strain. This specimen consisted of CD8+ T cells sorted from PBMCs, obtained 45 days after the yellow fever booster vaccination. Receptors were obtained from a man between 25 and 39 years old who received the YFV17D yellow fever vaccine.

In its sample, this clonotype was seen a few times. DNA of the CDR3: TGTGCCAGCAACCAGGAAGACAATGAGCAGTTCTTC. Translated, it gives CASNQEDNEQFF. The gene calls are TRBV6-4 and TRBJ2-1; D gene unclear. Trimming cost V 7 bases and J 5 bases, with 9 bases left between them. Per the germline V gene, CDR1 is MRHNA and CDR2 is SNTAGT. The CDR3 totals 12 residues.

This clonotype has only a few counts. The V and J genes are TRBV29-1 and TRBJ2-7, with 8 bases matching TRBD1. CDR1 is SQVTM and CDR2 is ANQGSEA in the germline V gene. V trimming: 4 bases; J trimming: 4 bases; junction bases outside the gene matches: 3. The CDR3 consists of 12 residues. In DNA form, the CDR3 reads TGCAGCGTTGGGGGACAGGTATACGAGCAGTACTTC. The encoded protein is CSVGGQVYEQYF.

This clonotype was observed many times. This CDR3 is CASSLAGGGTTDTQYF. The CDR3 coding sequence is TGTGCCAGCAGCTTAGCCGGCGGGGGAACCACAGATACGCAGTATTTT. The chain joins TRBV7-2 to TRBJ2-3; TRBD2 aligns across 7 bases. CDR1 SGHTA and CDR2 FQGNSA come from the germline V gene. The CDR3 runs 16 residues. Trimming removed 0 bases from V and 2 bases from J; junction bases left unmatched: 5.

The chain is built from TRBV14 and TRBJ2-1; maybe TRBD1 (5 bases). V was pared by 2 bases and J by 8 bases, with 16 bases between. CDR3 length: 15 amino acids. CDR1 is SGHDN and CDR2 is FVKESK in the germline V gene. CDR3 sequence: CASSQSAGSLDEQFF. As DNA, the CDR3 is TGTGCCAGCAGCCAATCAGCAGGGTCCCTTGATGAGCAGTTCTTC.

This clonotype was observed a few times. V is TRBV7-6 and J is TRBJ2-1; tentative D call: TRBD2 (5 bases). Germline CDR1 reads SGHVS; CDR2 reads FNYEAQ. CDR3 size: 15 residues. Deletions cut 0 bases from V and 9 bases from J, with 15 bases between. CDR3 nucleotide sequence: TGTGCCAGCAGCTTAGCCAGCGGTGGGAAGGGTGAGCAGTTCTTC. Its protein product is CASSLASGGKGEQFF.

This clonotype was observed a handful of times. The CDR3 bases are TGTGCCAGCAGTCACGAGACTAGCGGGAGAGCAGATACGCAGTATTTT. Protein: CASSHETSGRADTQYF. The rearrangement uses TRBV6-5 and TRBJ2-3, with TRBD2 matching over 12 bases. Per the germline V gene, CDR1 is MNHEY and CDR2 is SVGAGI. V was clipped by 5 bases and J by 4 bases; unmatched bases: 7. The CDR3 sequence is 16 residues long.

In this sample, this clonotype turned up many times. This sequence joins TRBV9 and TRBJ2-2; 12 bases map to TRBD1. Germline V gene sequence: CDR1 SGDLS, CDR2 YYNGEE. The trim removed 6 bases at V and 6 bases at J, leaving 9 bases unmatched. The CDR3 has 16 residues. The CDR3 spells CASKPPGQGAAGELFF. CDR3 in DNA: TGTGCCAGCAAACCCCCGGGACAGGGGGCGGCCGGGGAGCTGTTTTTT.

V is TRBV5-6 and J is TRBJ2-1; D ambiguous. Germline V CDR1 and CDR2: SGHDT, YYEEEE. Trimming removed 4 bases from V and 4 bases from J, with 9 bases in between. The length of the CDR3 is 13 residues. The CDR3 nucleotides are TGTGCCAGCAGCGTAGACTCGTACAATGAGCAGTTCTTC. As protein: CASSVDSYNEQFF.

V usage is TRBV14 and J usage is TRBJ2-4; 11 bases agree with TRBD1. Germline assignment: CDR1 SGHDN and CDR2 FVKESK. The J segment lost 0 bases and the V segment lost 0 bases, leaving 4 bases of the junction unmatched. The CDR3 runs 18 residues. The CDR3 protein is CASSQEDRGRVAKNIQYF. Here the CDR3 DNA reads TGTGCCAGCAGCCAAGAGGACAGGGGGCGCGTAGCCAAAAACATTCAGTACTTC.

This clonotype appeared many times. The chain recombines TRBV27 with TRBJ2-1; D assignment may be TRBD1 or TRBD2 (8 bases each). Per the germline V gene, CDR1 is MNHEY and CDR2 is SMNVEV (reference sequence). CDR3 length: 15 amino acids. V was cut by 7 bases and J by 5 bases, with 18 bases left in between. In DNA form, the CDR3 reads TGTGCCAGCACCCGGGGGGGGACAGGTCACAATGAGCAGTTCTTC. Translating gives CASTRGGTGHNEQFF.

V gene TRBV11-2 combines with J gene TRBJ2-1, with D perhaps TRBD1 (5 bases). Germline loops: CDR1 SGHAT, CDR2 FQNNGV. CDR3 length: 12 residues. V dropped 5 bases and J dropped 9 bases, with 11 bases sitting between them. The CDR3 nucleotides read TGTGCCAGCAGCGTGACCGACAGTGAGCAGTTCTTC. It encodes CASSVTDSEQFF. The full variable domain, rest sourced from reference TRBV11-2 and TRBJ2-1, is EAGVAQSPRYKIIEKRQSVAFWCNPISGHATLYWYQQILGQGPKLLIQFQNNGVVDDSQLPKDRFSAERLKGVDSTLKIQPAKLEDSAVYLCASSVTDSEQFFGPGTRLTVL.

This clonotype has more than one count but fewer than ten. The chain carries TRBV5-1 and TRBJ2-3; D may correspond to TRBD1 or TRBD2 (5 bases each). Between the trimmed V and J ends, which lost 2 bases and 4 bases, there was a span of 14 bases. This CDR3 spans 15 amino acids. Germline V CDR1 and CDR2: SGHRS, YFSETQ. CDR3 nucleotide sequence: TGCGCCAGCAGCTTCCGGGACGCCATGGCAGATACGCAGTATTTT. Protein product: CASSFRDAMADTQYF.

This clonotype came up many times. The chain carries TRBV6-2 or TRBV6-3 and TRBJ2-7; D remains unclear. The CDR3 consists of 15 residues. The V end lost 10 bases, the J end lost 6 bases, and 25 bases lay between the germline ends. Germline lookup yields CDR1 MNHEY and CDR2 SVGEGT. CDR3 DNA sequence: TGTGCCACGCAACCCAATTTGGTCTTGATCGGCGAGCAGTACTTC. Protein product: CATQPNLVLIGEQYF.

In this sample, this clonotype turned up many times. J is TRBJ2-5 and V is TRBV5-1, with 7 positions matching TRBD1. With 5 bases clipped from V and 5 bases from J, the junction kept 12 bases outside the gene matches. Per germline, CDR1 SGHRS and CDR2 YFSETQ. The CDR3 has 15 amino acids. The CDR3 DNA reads TGCGCCAGCAGGGATGAACAGGGGAGCGGCGAGACCCAGTACTTC. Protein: CASRDEQGSGETQYF.

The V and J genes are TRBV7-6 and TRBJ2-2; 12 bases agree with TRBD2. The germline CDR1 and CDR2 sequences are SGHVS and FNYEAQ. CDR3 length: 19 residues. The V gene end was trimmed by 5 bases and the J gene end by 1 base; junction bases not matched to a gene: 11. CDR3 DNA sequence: TGTGCCAGCAGCCCGGCGACTAGCGGGAGTCTCAGGAACACCGGGGAGCTGTTTTTT. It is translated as CASSPATSGSLRNTGELFF.